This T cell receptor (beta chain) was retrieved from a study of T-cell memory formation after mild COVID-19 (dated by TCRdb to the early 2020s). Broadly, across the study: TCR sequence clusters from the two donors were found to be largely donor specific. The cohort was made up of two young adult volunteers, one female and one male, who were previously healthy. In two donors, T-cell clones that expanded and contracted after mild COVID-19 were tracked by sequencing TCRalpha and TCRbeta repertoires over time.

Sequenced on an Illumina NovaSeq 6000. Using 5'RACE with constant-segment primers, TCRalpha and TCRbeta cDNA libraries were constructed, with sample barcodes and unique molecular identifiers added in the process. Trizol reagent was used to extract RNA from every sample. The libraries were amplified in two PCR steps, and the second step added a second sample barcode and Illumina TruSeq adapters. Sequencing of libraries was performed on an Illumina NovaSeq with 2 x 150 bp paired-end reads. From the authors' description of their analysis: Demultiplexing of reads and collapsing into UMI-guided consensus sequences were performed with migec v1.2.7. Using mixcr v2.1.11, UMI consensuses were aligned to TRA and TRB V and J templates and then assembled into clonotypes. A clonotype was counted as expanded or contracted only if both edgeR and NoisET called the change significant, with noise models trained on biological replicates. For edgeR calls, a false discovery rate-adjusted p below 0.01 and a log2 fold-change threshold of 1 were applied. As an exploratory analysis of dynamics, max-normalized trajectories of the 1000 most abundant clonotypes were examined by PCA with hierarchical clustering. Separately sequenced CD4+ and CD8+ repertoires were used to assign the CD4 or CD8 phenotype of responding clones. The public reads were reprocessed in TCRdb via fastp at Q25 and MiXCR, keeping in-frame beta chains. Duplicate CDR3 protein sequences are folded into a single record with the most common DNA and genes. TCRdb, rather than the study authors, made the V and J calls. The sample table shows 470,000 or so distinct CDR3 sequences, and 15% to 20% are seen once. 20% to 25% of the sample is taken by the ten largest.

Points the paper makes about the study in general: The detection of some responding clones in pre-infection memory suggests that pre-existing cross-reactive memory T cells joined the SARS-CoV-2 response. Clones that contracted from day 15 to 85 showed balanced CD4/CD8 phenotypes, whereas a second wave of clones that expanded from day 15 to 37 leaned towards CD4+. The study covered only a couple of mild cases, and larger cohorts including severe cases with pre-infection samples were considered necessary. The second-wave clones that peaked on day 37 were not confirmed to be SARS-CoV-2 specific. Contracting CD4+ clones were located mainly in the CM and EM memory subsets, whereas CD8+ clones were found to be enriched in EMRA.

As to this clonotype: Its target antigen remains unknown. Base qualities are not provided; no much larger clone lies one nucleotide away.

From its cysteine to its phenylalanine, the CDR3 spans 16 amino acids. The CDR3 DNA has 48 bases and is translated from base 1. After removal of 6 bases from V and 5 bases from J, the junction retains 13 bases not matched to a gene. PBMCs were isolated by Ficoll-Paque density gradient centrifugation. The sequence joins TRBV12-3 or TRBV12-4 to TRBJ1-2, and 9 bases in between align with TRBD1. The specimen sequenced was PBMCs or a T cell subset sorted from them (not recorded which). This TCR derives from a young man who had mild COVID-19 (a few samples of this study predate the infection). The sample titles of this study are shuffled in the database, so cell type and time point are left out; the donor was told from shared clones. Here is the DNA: TGTGCCAGCAGCCCCGTACCGGGACAGGGCAAGTATGGCTACACCTTC. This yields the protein CASSPVPGQGKYGYTF.